This T cell receptor (beta chain) was sequenced for a study of PD-1 blockade in classical Hodgkin lymphoma. Overall study findings and caveats: Complete responders' baseline diversity resembled that of newly diagnosed patients.

Trimming removed 6 bases from V and 7 bases from J; junction bases left unmatched: 14. This CDR3 has 15 amino acids. From germline, CDR1 is MRHNA and CDR2 SNTAGT. No patient escaped relapse after autologous stem cell transplantation, and brentuximab vedotin exposure varied. The CD4+ T cells used were purified from thawed PBMCs through magnetic negative selection. Remarks on this clone: Its antigen remains unidentified.

Repertoires were generated with immunoSEQ multiplex PCR, while TCRdb's copy carries only in-frame clones and drops some. The repertoire has over 25,000 clones, 60% to 85% of them found once; the top ten carry just under 2.5%. The sample consisted of CD4+ T cells from blood, taken at baseline. This chain uses TRBV6-4 with TRBJ1-2; 7 bases map to TRBD1. The source of this sequence is a human donor with classical Hodgkin lymphoma. The CDR3 region has the DNA TGTGCCAGCAGGGATACAGACAGGGATTTGTTTGGCTACACCTTC. It yields the protein CASRDTDRDLFGYTF.